This T cell receptor beta chain comes out of a study of blood T cell repertoires in COVID-19. Sequencing used immunoSEQ multiplex PCR; TCRdb keeps in-frame clones, though not all of them. The data hold around 180,000 clones, with around 80% observed a single time. The sample comprised peripheral blood. The receptor's source is a man aged 65 to 79 with active or convalescent COVID-19.

The CDR3 DNA follows: TGTGCCAGCAGCCGTTCGTCGGGGAACACTGAAGCTTTCTTT. It yields the protein CASSRSSGNTEAFF. The chain links TRBV11-3 to TRBJ1-1; no firm D call. The CDR3 loop spans 14 amino acids. Trimming cost V 5 bases and J 1 base, with 11 bases left between them. Looked up from germline, CDR1 is SGHNT and CDR2 is YENEEA. The whole variable domain, filled in from reference TRBV11-3 and TRBJ1-1, reads EAGVVQSPRYKIIEKKQPVAFWCNPISGHNTLYWYLQNLGQGPELLIRYENEEAVDDSQLPKDRFSAERLKGVDSTLKIQPAELGDSAVYLCASSRSSGNTEAFFGQGTRLTVV.